Listed below are T cell receptor beta chains from one sample, sequenced in a study of blood T cell repertoires in COVID-19. Some clones are missing from TCRdb's copy, which holds only in-frame ones; the method was immunoSEQ multiplex PCR. This sample has more than 250,000 clones, with roughly 90% found just once. Sequencing was performed on peripheral blood. The source of these receptors is a man between 18 and 35 years old who had recovered from COVID-19. The CDR3 runs from the conserved cysteine through the conserved F or W. D genes are given only for firm matches. A row's size may be missing; if present it is once, few, many or a size class.

j_call: TRBJ1-4
v_call: TRBV4-1
d_call: -
clone_size: -
cdr3_nt: TGCGCCAGCAGCCAAGATCGTAGGGGTGGGGATGAAAAACTGTTTTTT
cdr3_aa: CASSQDRRGGDEKLFF

j_call: TRBJ2-3
v_call: TRBV9
d_call: TRBD1
clone_size: -
cdr3_nt: TGTGCCAGCAGCGTAAGGGACAGAAAGCCGGCCTCTAGCACAGATACGCAGTATTTT
cdr3_aa: CASSVRDRKPASSTDTQYF

j_call: TRBJ2-7
v_call: TRBV19
d_call: -
clone_size: -
cdr3_nt: TGTGCCAGTAGTAAAGAAGGCGGATACGAGCAGTACTTC
cdr3_aa: CASSKEGGYEQYF

j_call: TRBJ2-1
v_call: TRBV6-5
d_call: TRBD2
clone_size: -
cdr3_nt: TGTGCCAGCAGTCGCGGACTAGTAGGTTTAAATGAGCAGTTCTTC
cdr3_aa: CASSRGLVGLNEQFF

j_call: TRBJ2-7
v_call: TRBV6-5
d_call: -
clone_size: -
cdr3_nt: TGTGCCAGCAGTTCTCGGGAACGGAGCTCCTACGAGCAGTACTTC
cdr3_aa: CASSSRERSSYEQYF

j_call: TRBJ2-5
v_call: TRBV11-2
d_call: -
clone_size: -
cdr3_nt: TGTGCCAGCAGCTCACCCCCCGTCAGCCAAGAGACCCAGTACTTC
cdr3_aa: CASSSPPVSQETQYF

j_call: TRBJ2-3
v_call: TRBV19
d_call: -
clone_size: -
cdr3_nt: TGTGCCAGTAGCGGAGAAGGGGGTAGCACAGATACGCAGTATTTT
cdr3_aa: CASSGEGGSTDTQYF

j_call: TRBJ1-1
v_call: TRBV29-1
d_call: -
clone_size: once
cdr3_nt: TGCAGCGTTGAAGATCCCGCCAGGGACTACACTGAAGCTTTCTTT
cdr3_aa: CSVEDPARDYTEAFF

j_call: TRBJ1-4
v_call: TRBV5-5
d_call: -
clone_size: -
cdr3_nt: TGTGCCAGCAGCTTGGGGCCTAATGAAAAACTGTTTTTT
cdr3_aa: CASSLGPNEKLFF

j_call: TRBJ1-6
v_call: TRBV7-9
d_call: TRBD1
clone_size: -
cdr3_nt: TGTGCCAGCAGCTTAGAGGCAGGGGGTTCACCCCTCCACTTT
cdr3_aa: CASSLEAGGSPLHF

j_call: TRBJ1-6
v_call: TRBV7-9
d_call: -
clone_size: -
cdr3_nt: TGTGCCAGCAGCTTAGGCGGCAGTAATTCACCCCTCCACTTT
cdr3_aa: CASSLGGSNSPLHF

j_call: TRBJ2-3
v_call: TRBV2
d_call: -
clone_size: once
cdr3_nt: TGTGCCAGCAGATTGGACGGGGGACTGAGCACAGATACGCAGTATTTT
cdr3_aa: CASRLDGGLSTDTQYF

j_call: TRBJ2-5
v_call: TRBV10-3
d_call: -
clone_size: -
cdr3_nt: TGTGCCACTTTCGCCGGGACATACCAAGAGACCCAGTACTTC
cdr3_aa: CATFAGTYQETQYF

j_call: TRBJ1-1
v_call: TRBV4-1
d_call: -
clone_size: -
cdr3_nt: TGCGCCAGCAGCCAAGATTTGGGCGAGAGCACTGAAGCTTTCTTT
cdr3_aa: CASSQDLGESTEAFF

j_call: TRBJ2-7
v_call: TRBV2
d_call: -
clone_size: -
cdr3_nt: TGTGCCAGCAGTGAAATCGACGAGCAGTACTTC
cdr3_aa: CASSEIDEQYF

j_call: TRBJ1-1
v_call: TRBV29-1
d_call: -
clone_size: few
cdr3_nt: TGCAGCGTTGTAGACGGGAACACTGAAGCTTTCTTT
cdr3_aa: CSVVDGNTEAFF

j_call: TRBJ1-1
v_call: TRBV11-2
d_call: -
clone_size: few
cdr3_nt: TGTGCCAGCAGCTTAGAGGGGACTAAAGCTTTCTTT
cdr3_aa: CASSLEGTKAFF

j_call: TRBJ1-1
v_call: TRBV19
d_call: -
clone_size: -
cdr3_nt: TGTGCCAGTAGTAAGGGGAAGGAGATGAACACTGAAGCTTTCTTT
cdr3_aa: CASSKGKEMNTEAFF

j_call: TRBJ2-3
v_call: TRBV7-3
d_call: TRBD2
clone_size: -
cdr3_nt: TGTGCCAGCAGCTCGAGTTCGACTAGCGGGGATACGCAGTATTTT
cdr3_aa: CASSSSSTSGDTQYF

j_call: TRBJ2-7
v_call: TRBV18
d_call: -
clone_size: -
cdr3_nt: TGTGCCAGCTCCCCTCGGGGGAAAGGCGAGCAGTACTTC
cdr3_aa: CASSPRGKGEQYF

j_call: TRBJ2-6
v_call: TRBV4-2
d_call: -
clone_size: -
cdr3_nt: TGTGCCAGCAGCCCAGAACAGGGAATAGTCCCTGGGGCCAACGTCCTGACTTTC
cdr3_aa: CASSPEQGIVPGANVLTF

j_call: TRBJ2-2
v_call: TRBV9
d_call: -
clone_size: few
cdr3_nt: TGTGCCAGCAGCGGCCAGGGTGTTCGCACCGGGGAGCTGTTTTTT
cdr3_aa: CASSGQGVRTGELFF

j_call: TRBJ2-1
v_call: TRBV4-3
d_call: TRBD2
clone_size: few
cdr3_nt: TGCGCCAGCAGCCAAGTACCGCGGGGGGACTACAATGAGCAGTTCTTC
cdr3_aa: CASSQVPRGDYNEQFF

j_call: TRBJ2-6
v_call: TRBV6-2/TRBV6-3
d_call: TRBD1
clone_size: -
cdr3_nt: TGTGCCAGCAGCTTCGGGACAGTCCGAGCCAACGTCCTGACTTTC
cdr3_aa: CASSFGTVRANVLTF

j_call: TRBJ2-1
v_call: TRBV18
d_call: -
clone_size: -
cdr3_nt: TGTGCCAGCTCACCACCAGGCGGGGACCCCTACAATGAGCAGTTCTTC
cdr3_aa: CASSPPGGDPYNEQFF

j_call: TRBJ2-7
v_call: TRBV5-1
d_call: TRBD1
clone_size: -
cdr3_nt: TGCGCCAGCAGCTACGGGACAGGGGAATATGAGCAGTACTTC
cdr3_aa: CASSYGTGEYEQYF

j_call: TRBJ2-1
v_call: TRBV7-3
d_call: -
clone_size: -
cdr3_nt: TGTGCCAGCAGCTTAGAGCGTACCTCCTACAATGAGCAGTTCTTC
cdr3_aa: CASSLERTSYNEQFF

j_call: TRBJ2-1
v_call: TRBV7-2
d_call: -
clone_size: -
cdr3_nt: TGTGCCAGCAGCTTAGGGGGTAGCGTATACAATGAGCAGTTCTTC
cdr3_aa: CASSLGGSVYNEQFF

j_call: TRBJ2-1
v_call: TRBV5-4
d_call: TRBD2
clone_size: -
cdr3_nt: TGTGCCAGCAGCTTGGGGACCGGACTAGCGGGAGTAGAGCAGTTCTTC
cdr3_aa: CASSLGTGLAGVEQFF

j_call: TRBJ2-1
v_call: TRBV28
d_call: TRBD2
clone_size: -
cdr3_nt: TGTGCCATCAGCGGCGGGACGGGGGGTTATGAGCAGTTCTTC
cdr3_aa: CAISGGTGGYEQFF

j_call: TRBJ2-7
v_call: TRBV7-7
d_call: TRBD2
clone_size: -
cdr3_nt: TGTGCTAGCAGCCCCGGGACTAGCGGGGTCCTGGAGCAGTACTTC
cdr3_aa: CASSPGTSGVLEQYF

j_call: TRBJ1-2
v_call: TRBV9
d_call: TRBD1
clone_size: -
cdr3_nt: TGTGCCAGCAGCTTTGACAGGGGGCGTAACTATGGCTACACCTTC
cdr3_aa: CASSFDRGRNYGYTF

j_call: TRBJ1-1
v_call: TRBV30
d_call: -
clone_size: -
cdr3_nt: TGTGCCTGGAGGGGGAGGAACACTGAAGCTTTCTTT
cdr3_aa: CAWRGRNTEAFF

j_call: TRBJ1-3
v_call: TRBV5-6
d_call: -
clone_size: -
cdr3_nt: TGTGCCAGCAGCTTGGAGGAGGGAAAGGTATCTGGAAACACCATATATTTT
cdr3_aa: CASSLEEGKVSGNTIYF

j_call: TRBJ1-5
v_call: TRBV5-5
d_call: TRBD1
clone_size: -
cdr3_nt: TGTGCCAGCAGCTCAGGGGGTCCCAATCAGCCCCAGCATTTT
cdr3_aa: CASSSGGPNQPQHF

j_call: TRBJ2-1
v_call: TRBV29-1
d_call: TRBD1
clone_size: -
cdr3_nt: TGCAGCGTTGAAAGGACAGGGGGAGGGAATGAGCAGTTCTTC
cdr3_aa: CSVERTGGGNEQFF

j_call: TRBJ1-2
v_call: TRBV19
d_call: -
clone_size: -
cdr3_nt: TGTGCCAGTAGTCCGGGACACTTGCCCTGGGTGGATGGCTACACCTTC
cdr3_aa: CASSPGHLPWVDGYTF

j_call: TRBJ1-2
v_call: TRBV7-2
d_call: -
clone_size: few
cdr3_nt: TGTGCCAGCAGCTTCGGGGGGGGCCCCAACTATGGCTACACCTTC
cdr3_aa: CASSFGGGPNYGYTF

j_call: TRBJ2-1
v_call: TRBV15
d_call: TRBD2
clone_size: -
cdr3_nt: TGTGCCACCAGCAGAGTACTAGCGGCTTCCTACAATGAGCAGTTCTTC
cdr3_aa: CATSRVLAASYNEQFF

j_call: TRBJ2-7
v_call: TRBV4-1
d_call: -
clone_size: -
cdr3_nt: TGCGCCAGCAGCTTAGCGGCTTCCTACGAGCAGTACTTC
cdr3_aa: CASSLAASYEQYF

j_call: TRBJ2-1
v_call: TRBV21-1
d_call: -
clone_size: -
cdr3_nt: TGTGCCAGCAGCAAAGTCGGTGGGACTAGCGGATTCCGAGACTACAATGAGCAGTTCTTC
cdr3_aa: CASSKVGGTSGFRDYNEQFF

j_call: TRBJ1-3
v_call: TRBV7-2
d_call: -
clone_size: -
cdr3_nt: TGTGCCAGCAGCCCAAGCCCTGGAAACACCATATATTTT
cdr3_aa: CASSPSPGNTIYF

j_call: TRBJ1-5
v_call: TRBV19
d_call: -
clone_size: -
cdr3_nt: TGTGCCAGTAGGGAGGTTGGCAATCAGCCCCAGCATTTT
cdr3_aa: CASREVGNQPQHF

j_call: TRBJ1-2
v_call: TRBV5-4
d_call: -
clone_size: -
cdr3_nt: TGTGCCAGCAGCCAAGGGGTAGGGCTGAACTATGGCTACACCTTC
cdr3_aa: CASSQGVGLNYGYTF

j_call: TRBJ1-2
v_call: TRBV14
d_call: -
clone_size: -
cdr3_nt: TGTGCCAGCAGCCAAGTTTCGGTCGACTATGGCTACACCTTC
cdr3_aa: CASSQVSVDYGYTF

j_call: TRBJ1-6
v_call: TRBV9
d_call: TRBD1
clone_size: -
cdr3_nt: TGTGCCAGCAGCCCTGGGGACAGGGACCATTCACCCCTCCACTTT
cdr3_aa: CASSPGDRDHSPLHF

j_call: TRBJ2-7
v_call: TRBV27
d_call: -
clone_size: -
cdr3_nt: TGTGCCAGCAGTCCCGGACAGAGCTACGAGCAGTACTTC
cdr3_aa: CASSPGQSYEQYF

j_call: TRBJ1-5
v_call: TRBV5-8
d_call: -
clone_size: -
cdr3_nt: TGTGCCAGCAGCTTTGGGCGGGGGCAGCCCCAGCATTTT
cdr3_aa: CASSFGRGQPQHF

j_call: TRBJ1-5
v_call: TRBV19
d_call: TRBD1
clone_size: -
cdr3_nt: TGTGCCTCACAGACAGGGCTCCAGCCCCAGCATTTT
cdr3_aa: CASQTGLQPQHF

j_call: TRBJ1-1
v_call: TRBV2
d_call: -
clone_size: -
cdr3_nt: TGTGCCAGCAGCCAAACAGCGGCGAACACTGAAGCTTTCTTT
cdr3_aa: CASSQTAANTEAFF

j_call: TRBJ2-1
v_call: TRBV7-9
d_call: TRBD1
clone_size: -
cdr3_nt: TGTGCCAGCAGCAACCCGGGACAGGGGCTCGGGAATGAGCAGTTCTTC
cdr3_aa: CASSNPGQGLGNEQFF

j_call: TRBJ1-5
v_call: TRBV7-3
d_call: -
clone_size: -
cdr3_nt: TGTGCCAGCAGCTTGGGCGGGGGGGAACAGCCCCAGCATTTT
cdr3_aa: CASSLGGGEQPQHF

j_call: TRBJ2-7
v_call: TRBV4-1
d_call: -
clone_size: -
cdr3_nt: TGCGCCAGCAGCCAAGAGAACTGGGCTTACGAGCAGTACTTC
cdr3_aa: CASSQENWAYEQYF